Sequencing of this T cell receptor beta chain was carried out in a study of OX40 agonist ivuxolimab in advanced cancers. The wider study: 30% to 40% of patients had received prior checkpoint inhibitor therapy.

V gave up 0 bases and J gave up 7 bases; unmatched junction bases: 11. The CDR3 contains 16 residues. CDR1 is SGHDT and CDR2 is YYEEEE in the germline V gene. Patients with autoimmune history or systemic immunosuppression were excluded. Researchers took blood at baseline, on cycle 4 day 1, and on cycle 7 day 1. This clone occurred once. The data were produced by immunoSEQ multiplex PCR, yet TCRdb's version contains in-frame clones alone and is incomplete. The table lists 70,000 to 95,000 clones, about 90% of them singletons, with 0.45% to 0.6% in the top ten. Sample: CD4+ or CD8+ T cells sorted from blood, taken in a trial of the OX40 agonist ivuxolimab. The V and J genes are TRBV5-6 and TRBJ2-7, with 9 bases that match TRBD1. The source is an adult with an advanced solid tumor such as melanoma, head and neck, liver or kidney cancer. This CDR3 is CASSLGSGTGNEEQYF. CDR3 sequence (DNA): TGTGCCAGCAGCTTGGGGTCCGGGACAGGGAACGAGGAGCAGTACTTC. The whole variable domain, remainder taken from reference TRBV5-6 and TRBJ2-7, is DAGVTQSPTHLIKTRGQQVTLRCSPKSGHDTVSWYQQALGQGPQFIFQYYEEEERQRGNFPDRFSGHQFPNYSSELNVNALLLGDSALYLCASSLGSGTGNEEQYFGPGTRLTVT.